This entry features one TCR beta chain sequence. Its antigen is as yet unknown. There was at least one pre-ART PBMC sample for each donor, plus at least two post-ART PBMC samples. The data belong to a study of long-term antiretroviral therapy in people with HIV. V lost 1 base to trimming and J lost 7 bases, with 16 bases between them. In germline, CDR1 is LGHNA, CDR2 YNFKEQ. CDR3 length: 15 residues. Findings and caveats of the study: Despite increasing after ART, diversity remained lower than that of transplant donor controls.

immunoSEQ v3.0 was run at survey level. Data came from immunoSEQ multiplex PCR; TCRdb stores just in-frame clones and leaves some out. Of about 25,000 clones in the sample, 70% to 90% were seen once. The origin of this receptor is a woman under 40 with HIV. The sequencing here drew on unsorted PBMCs, taken 1.9 years after starting antiretroviral therapy. This sequence joins TRBV4-2 and TRBJ1-2, with D maybe TRBD1 (5 bases). The CDR3 loop is CASSQVTGPSGGYTF. The CDR3 nucleotides read TGTGCCAGCAGCCAAGTGACGGGACCCTCCGGTGGCTACACCTTC.